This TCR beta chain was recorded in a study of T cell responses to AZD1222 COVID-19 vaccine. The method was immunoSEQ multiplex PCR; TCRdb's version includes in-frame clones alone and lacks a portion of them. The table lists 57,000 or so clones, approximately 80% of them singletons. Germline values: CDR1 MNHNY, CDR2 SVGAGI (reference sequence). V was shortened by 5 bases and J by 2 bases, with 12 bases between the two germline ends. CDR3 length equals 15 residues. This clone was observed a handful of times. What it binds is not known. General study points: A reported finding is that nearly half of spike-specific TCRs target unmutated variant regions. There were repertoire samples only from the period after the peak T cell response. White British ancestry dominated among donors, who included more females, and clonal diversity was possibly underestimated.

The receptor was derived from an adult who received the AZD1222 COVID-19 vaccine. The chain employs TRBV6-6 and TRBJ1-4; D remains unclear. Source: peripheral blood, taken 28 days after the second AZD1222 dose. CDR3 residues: CASSLKSATNEKLFF. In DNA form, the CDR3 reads TGTGCCAGCAGTCTTAAGAGCGCGACTAATGAAAAACTGTTTTTT.